This record looks at one T cell receptor (beta chain) sequence and its context. The data were taken from a study of blood T cell repertoires in COVID-19. For the study at large: COVID-19 samples, acute and convalescent, were from the United States, Italy and Spain. Sample material is recorded as cDNA or gDNA derived from T cells, B-cell-depleted T cells, or PBMCs.

Original analysis: Amplification with reference gene primers provided the estimates of nucleated cell counts. Using immunoSEQ multiplex PCR, the repertoire was profiled, and TCRdb retains in-frame clones only, with some absent. Clone size and V and J calls were adopted from that table, with D and trimming inferred from the DNA. The sample records around 65,000 clones, 65% to 85% being singletons. The ends were cut back, 7 bases at V and 4 bases at J, with 10 bases in the middle. The CDR3 covers 11 residues. Per the germline V gene, CDR1 is DFQATT and CDR2 is SNEGSKA (reference sequence). This clonotype originated in a man aged 55-75 years with acute or convalescent COVID-19. Specimen: peripheral blood. V and J are TRBV20-1 and TRBJ1-2; D possibly corresponds to TRBD1 (6 bases). This CDR3 is CSVDSVYGYTF. The CDR3 DNA reads as TGCAGTGTGGACAGCGTCTATGGCTACACCTTC.